The 21 T cell receptor beta chains in this list originate from one sample, sequenced in a study of cytomegalovirus exposure and HLA in healthy donors. The PCR used 60 Vbeta and 13 Jbeta primers. Profiled with immunoSEQ multiplex PCR; TCRdb holds only in-frame clones, not every one. Of 200,000 to 250,000 clones listed, about 75% are singletons. Sequencing used PBMCs. The source of these receptors is a woman in her thirties in good health and CMV-seronegative.

The V and J genes are TRBV19 and TRBJ1-1; D may be TRBD1 (5 bases). The CDR3 has 14 residues. CDR1 and CDR2 (germline): LNHDA, SQIVND (reference sequence). V gave up 3 bases and J gave up 4 bases, with 12 bases separating them. CDR3 DNA sequence: TGTGCCAGTAGTATGCTAAATCAGGGCACTGAAGCTTTCTTT. It codes for CASSMLNQGTEAFF.

Notes on this clone: The junction and the germline gene differ at one end; a read error may be behind it. The rearrangement links TRBV30 to TRBJ2-7; D may be TRBD2 (6 bases). The germline gives CDR1 GTSNPN, CDR2 SVGIG (reference sequence). CDR3 length: 14 amino acids. CDR3 protein: CAWSVNRDGGTPNF. CDR3 coding DNA: TGTGCCTGGAGTGTAAATCGAGATGGCGGGACTCCTAACTTC.

This clone has more than one count but fewer than ten. The V and J genes are TRBV19 and TRBJ1-2, with TRBD1 as a possible D gene (5 bases). Germline V gene data show CDR1 as LNHDA and CDR2 as SQIVND (reference sequence). Deletions cut 4 bases from V and 1 base from J, with 10 bases between. The CDR3 has 14 residues. The CDR3 sequence: CASSTRAFNYGYTF. The CDR3 DNA is TGTGCCAGTAGTACCAGGGCCTTTAACTATGGCTACACCTTC.

V usage is TRBV9 and J usage is TRBJ1-1; TRBD1 aligns across 8 bases. V shed 0 bases and J 4 bases; nucleotides not matched to a gene: 2. This CDR3 is built from 14 residues. Germline values: CDR1 SGDLS, CDR2 YYNGEE. In DNA form, the CDR3 reads TGTGCCAGCAGCGTAGTGGACAGGGTCACTGAAGCTTTCTTT. Its protein product is CASSVVDRVTEAFF.

The chain couples TRBV29-1 to TRBJ2-1, with D perhaps matching TRBD1 (6 bases). Germline CDR1 is SQVTM and CDR2 is ANQGSEA. The ends were cut back, 5 bases at V and 1 base at J, with 12 bases in the middle. The CDR3 spans 14 residues. CDR3 in DNA: TGCAGCGTTAAATCGAGGGGGTCCTACAATGAGCAGTTCTTC. Protein sequence: CSVKSRGSYNEQFF.

The J gene is TRBJ2-3, the V gene TRBV6-5; D is perhaps TRBD2 (6 bases). The germline V gene encodes CDR1 MNHEY and CDR2 SVGAGI. This CDR3 is 16 amino acids long. Trimming shortened V by 2 bases and J by 0 bases, and 12 bases separated the two germline ends. The DNA of the CDR3 is TGTGCCAGCAGTTACGGGGGGTGGGATAGCACAGATACGCAGTATTTT. The encoded protein is CASSYGGWDSTDTQYF.

CDR3 bases: TGTGCCAGCAGCGGCCGGGACACCTATATTGGCTACACCTTC. It yields the protein CASSGRDTYIGYTF. The V gene is TRBV9, the J gene TRBJ1-2; D perhaps matches TRBD1 (6 bases). Germline loops: CDR1 SGDLS, CDR2 YYNGEE. The CDR3 extends over 14 amino acids. Trimming cost V 3 bases and J 7 bases, with 16 bases left between them.

V gene TRBV6-5 combines with J gene TRBJ1-1; perhaps TRBD1 as D (6 bases). From germline, CDR1 is MNHEY and CDR2 SVGAGI. V lost 5 bases and J 11 bases, leaving 18 bases between the germline ends. The length of the CDR3 is 13 residues. The CDR3 loop is CASSIDRSIWAFF. DNA for the CDR3: TGTGCCAGCAGTATTGACAGGTCAATTTGGGCTTTCTTT.

This clone was found a few times. V gene TRBV27 combines with J gene TRBJ2-2; TRBD1 agrees at 8 bases. Trimming cost V 6 bases and J 6 bases; bases outside gene matches: 3. CDR1 and CDR2 (germline): MNHEY, SMNVEV (reference sequence). CDR3 length: 13 amino acids. The CDR3 loop is CASRRQGPGELFF. The DNA for the CDR3 is TGTGCCAGCAGGAGACAGGGGCCCGGGGAGCTGTTTTTT.

The chain carries TRBV5-8 and TRBJ2-1, with D tentatively TRBD2 (5 bases). With 4 bases removed from V and 0 bases from J, the gap between germline ends came to 14 bases. The CDR3 spans 16 residues. Germline CDR1 and CDR2: SGHTS and YDEGEE. The CDR3 loop is CASSVRDYYSYNEQFF. The CDR3 DNA reads TGTGCCAGCAGCGTCCGCGACTATTACTCCTACAATGAGCAGTTCTTC.

The rearrangement joins TRBV27 to TRBJ2-1; TRBD2 agrees at 8 bases. Per the germline V gene, CDR1 is MNHEY and CDR2 is SMNVEV (reference sequence). CDR3 length: 14 residues. V shed 7 bases, J shed 7 bases, and the junction held 9 bases outside the gene matches. CDR3 in amino acids: CASTPGGTSNEQFF. For the CDR3, the DNA is TGTGCCAGCACCCCAGGAGGGACTAGTAATGAGCAGTTCTTC.

The chain carries TRBV9 and TRBJ2-2, with D possibly TRBD2 on 6 matching bases. There are 17 residues in the CDR3. Germline assignment: CDR1 SGDLS and CDR2 YYNGEE. Trimming shortened V by 0 bases and J by 3 bases, and 15 bases separated the two germline ends. CDR3 loop: CASSVGWTGDDTGELFF. CDR3 DNA: TGTGCCAGCAGCGTAGGTTGGACGGGAGATGACACCGGGGAGCTGTTTTTT.

V gene TRBV28 combines with J gene TRBJ2-7, with D perhaps matching TRBD2 (6 bases). The CDR3 is 15 amino acids. Trimming shortened V by 6 bases and J by 2 bases, and 17 bases separated the two germline ends. The germline V gene encodes CDR1 MDHEN and CDR2 SYDVKM. Here the CDR3 DNA reads TGTGCCAGCAGCCCCACCGGGGACTTCGCCTACGAGCAGTACTTC. Amino acids: CASSPTGDFAYEQYF.

The chain employs TRBV5-8 and TRBJ1-2; D not certain. The CDR3 totals 12 residues. CDR1 is SGHTS, CDR2 YDEGEE, per germline. V was pared by 6 bases and J by 7 bases, with 13 bases between. This CDR3 is CASTLMTGGYTF. The CDR3 DNA reads as TGTGCCAGCACTTTAATGACGGGTGGCTACACCTTC. The full variable domain, rest sourced from reference TRBV5-8 and TRBJ1-2, is EAGVTQSPTHLIKTRGQQATLRCSPISGHTSVYWYQQALGLGLQFLLWYDEGEERNRGNFPPRFSGRQFPNYSSELNVNALELEDSALYLCASTLMTGGYTFGSGTRLTVV.

This chain connects TRBV7-9 to TRBJ1-2, with D maybe TRBD1 (6 bases). From germline, CDR1 is SEHNR and CDR2 FQNEAQ (reference sequence). V lost 4 bases to trimming and J lost 4 bases, with 16 bases between them. This CDR3 has 15 residues. The CDR3 sequence: CASSSGTNYAYGYTF. For the CDR3, the DNA is TGTGCCAGCAGCTCCGGGACAAACTATGCCTATGGCTACACCTTC. Together with reference TRBV7-9 and TRBJ1-2, the CDR3 gives the full variable domain: DTGVSQNPRHKITKRGQNVTFRCDPISEHNRLYWYRQTLGQGPEFLTYFQNEAQLEKSRLLSDRFSAERPKGSFSTLEIQRTEQGDSAMYLCASSSGTNYAYGYTFGSGTRLTVV.

V gene TRBV7-9 combines with J gene TRBJ1-3, with D possibly TRBD1 on 6 matching bases. V was shortened by 5 bases and J by 7 bases, with 18 bases between the two germline ends. Germline CDR1 is SEHNR and CDR2 is FQNEAQ (reference sequence). This CDR3 contains 15 residues. The CDR3 here is CASSTLLGGANTIYF. CDR3 in DNA: TGTGCCAGCAGCACTCTTTTGGGGGGGGCGAACACCATATATTTT.

The V and J genes are TRBV27 and TRBJ1-6; a weak D match, TRBD1 (5 bases). CDR3 size: 14 residues. The germline V gene encodes CDR1 MNHEY and CDR2 SMNVEV (reference sequence). With 5 bases removed from V and 9 bases from J, the gap between germline ends came to 14 bases. CDR3 DNA sequence: TGTGCCAGCAGTCGCGGGGGAAAGAGTTCACCCCTCCACTTT. Amino acid sequence: CASSRGGKSSPLHF.

The chain recombines TRBV7-6 with TRBJ2-5; TRBD1 is a possible D gene (5 bases). Looked up from germline, CDR1 is SGHVS and CDR2 is FNYEAQ. This CDR3 spans 13 amino acids. Trimming stripped 1 base from V and 4 bases from J, with 7 bases between. This CDR3 is CASSLEGAETQYF. The CDR3 coding sequence is TGTGCCAGCAGCTTAGAAGGGGCAGAGACCCAGTACTTC.

This clone was found a few times. V gene TRBV11-2 combines with J gene TRBJ1-5; TRBD1 might be the D (5 bases). V gave up 5 bases and J gave up 2 bases, with 7 bases separating them. There are 13 residues in the CDR3. Germline V gene sequence: CDR1 SGHAT, CDR2 FQNNGV. The CDR3 DNA sequence: TGTGCCAGCAGCGTCAGGGGCAATCAGCCCCAGCATTTT. It specifies CASSVRGNQPQHF.

The CDR3 spells CASSSLAGEEQYF. CDR3 sequence (DNA): TGCGCCAGCAGTTCACTAGCGGGAGAAGAGCAGTACTTC. The rearrangement links TRBV5-1 to TRBJ2-7; 11 bases are shared with TRBD2. Germline V CDR1 and CDR2: SGHRS, YFSETQ. This CDR3 is 13 amino acids long. Trimming took 5 bases from V and 7 from J; bases not matched to a gene: 5. Drawing the rest from reference TRBV5-1 and TRBJ2-7, the complete variable domain is KAGVTQTPRYLIKTRGQQVTLSCSPISGHRSVSWYQQTPGQGLQFLFEYFSETQRNKGNFPGRFSGRQFSNSRSEMNVSTLELGDSALYLCASSSLAGEEQYFGPGTRLTVT.

This clone was counted once. The V and J genes are TRBV4-1 and TRBJ1-2; 10 positions match TRBD1. With V trimmed by 4 bases and J by 6 bases, 8 bases remained unmatched. The CDR3 length is 15 residues. Germline V gene data show CDR1 as MGHRA and CDR2 as YSYEKL. CDR3 nucleotide sequence: TGCGCCAGCAGCCCCGGACAGGGGGGCTTCGATGGCTACACCTTC. Protein product: CASSPGQGGFDGYTF.